A single sample is the source of the 28 T cell receptor beta chains below, sequenced in a study of Graves' ophthalmopathy and Graves' hyperthyroidism. Amplification from RNA transcripts yielded the TCR beta CDR3 regions. First-round RT-PCR with HTBI primers preceded a second-round multiplex PCR. TCRdb fed the multiplex PCR reads into MiXCR, producing one record per CDR3 protein. The sample has 500,000 to 700,000 distinct CDR3 sequences; under 40% are singletons. Material: peripheral blood or thyroid tissue (not recorded which). These receptors were obtained from an adult man with Graves' hyperthyroidism.

The CDR3 DNA is TGTGCCAGCAGTGTGCAGGGGCCAGCTAACTATGGCTACACCTTC. Its translation is CASSVQGPANYGYTF. V is TRBV2 and J is TRBJ1-2; perhaps TRBD1 as D (6 bases). This CDR3 region has 15 residues. Germline V lookup: CDR1 SNHLY, CDR2 FYNNEI. V lost 4 bases to trimming and J lost 0 bases, with 12 bases between them.

CDR3 sequence (DNA): TGTGCCACCAGTGATACCGTCTCCGACGGAGATACGCAGTATTTT. Protein sequence: CATSDTVSDGDTQYF. The chain combines TRBV24-1 with TRBJ2-3, with unresolved D. The CDR3 is 15 amino acids. V was pared by 3 bases and J by 5 bases, with 14 bases between. Germline V gives CDR1 KGHDR, CDR2 SFDVKD.

V and J are TRBV11-2 and TRBJ1-2; D is unclear. The CDR3 has 13 residues. Trimming shortened V by 7 bases and J by 4 bases, and 13 bases separated the two germline ends. CDR1 and CDR2 (germline): SGHAT, FQNNGV. In DNA form, the CDR3 reads TGTGCCAGCACCCCGGGCGAGAGCTATGGCTACACCTTC. As protein: CASTPGESYGYTF.

The chain has TRBV29-1 and TRBJ2-3; 9 bases agree with TRBD2. V trimming: 6 bases; J trimming: 1 base; junction bases outside the gene matches: 2. This CDR3 is built from 13 residues. Germline CDR1 reads SQVTM; CDR2 reads ANQGSEA. The CDR3 DNA follows: TGCAGCGTGCGGGAGGGTGGCACAGATACGCAGTATTTT. Its translation is CSVREGGTDTQYF.

This chain links TRBV29-1 with TRBJ1-2, with 9 positions matching TRBD1. The CDR3 covers 15 residues. Germline assignment: CDR1 SQVTM and CDR2 ANQGSEA. The junction had 6 bases not matched to a gene; V was cut back by 2 bases and J by 2 bases. CDR3 in DNA: TGCAGCGTTGAACATCGGGGGACAGGGAACTATGGCTACACCTTC. It translates to CSVEHRGTGNYGYTF.

This clonotype has just a few counts. The rearrangement links TRBV28 to TRBJ2-7; D might be TRBD1 (6 bases). The V gene lost 3 bases and the J gene lost 2 bases, with 11 bases spanning the gap. The CDR3 covers 14 residues. Germline V CDR1 and CDR2: MDHEN, SYDVKM. CDR3 residues: CASSLITGTYEQYF. CDR3 sequence (DNA): TGTGCCAGCAGTTTGATCACAGGGACCTACGAGCAGTACTTC.

This clonotype was seen many times. This chain connects TRBV25-1 to TRBJ1-2, with D possibly TRBD1 on 5 matching bases. The V and J ends lost 0 bases and 9 bases respectively, with 8 bases between them. The CDR3 is 12 residues long. CDR1 MGHDK and CDR2 SYGVNS come from the germline V gene. The chain's CDR3 is CASSEYDSRYTF. DNA of the CDR3: TGTGCCAGCAGTGAATATGACAGCCGCTACACCTTC.

This chain connects TRBV7-8 to TRBJ2-3, with 12 bases identical to TRBD2. The CDR3 runs 17 residues. CDR1 SGHVS and CDR2 FQNEAQ come from the germline V gene. Germline trimming cut 5 bases from V and 0 bases from J; bases unmatched to any gene: 6. The CDR3 nucleotides are TGTGCCAGCAGCCCCCGGACTAGCGGGATTAGCACAGATACGCAGTATTTT. Translated: CASSPRTSGISTDTQYF.

V is TRBV7-9 and J is TRBJ2-7; D unclear. The CDR3 contains 15 residues. V was trimmed by 6 bases and J by 4 bases, leaving 19 bases between them. Germline V CDR1 and CDR2: SEHNR, FQNEAQ (reference sequence). CDR3 sequence reads: CASSPILTSWYEQYF. The CDR3 nucleotides read TGTGCCAGCAGTCCAATCCTGACCTCCTGGTACGAGCAGTACTTC.

This clonotype has ten or more counts. The V and J genes are TRBV19 and TRBJ1-3; D gene uncertain. The CDR3 sequence is 12 residues long. Trimming shortened V by 5 bases and J by 7 bases, and 9 bases separated the two germline ends. Germline V CDR1 and CDR2: LNHDA, SQIVND (reference sequence). DNA of the CDR3: TGTGCCAGTAGTGCAGGACGGAACACCATATATTTT. Translation gives CASSAGRNTIYF.

J is TRBJ1-1 and V is TRBV11-3; no clear D gene. Germline V gives CDR1 SGHNT, CDR2 YENEEA. The CDR3 sequence is 11 residues long. The V end was cut by 4 bases, the J end by 7 bases, with 7 bases between. The CDR3 coding sequence is TGTGCCAGCAGCTCCCTCAGTGAAGCTTTCTTT. It is translated as CASSSLSEAFF. Looking up the rest from reference TRBV11-3 and TRBJ1-1 gives the full variable domain: EAGVVQSPRYKIIEKKQPVAFWCNPISGHNTLYWYLQNLGQGPELLIRYENEEAVDDSQLPKDRFSAERLKGVDSTLKIQPAELGDSAVYLCASSSLSEAFFGQGTRLTVV.

The V call is TRBV29-1, the J call TRBJ1-4, with D maybe TRBD1 (6 bases). Looked up from germline, CDR1 is SQVTM and CDR2 is ANQGSEA. V lost 2 bases and J 0 bases, leaving 13 bases between the germline ends. This CDR3 region has 16 residues. The CDR3 sequence: CSVETGARATNEKLFF. As DNA, the CDR3 is TGCAGCGTTGAAACGGGGGCGCGGGCAACTAATGAAAAACTGTTTTTT.

This clonotype was observed a few times. The rearrangement uses TRBV28 and TRBJ2-7; D ambiguous. The CDR3 contains 13 residues. Trimming removed 2 bases from V and 3 bases from J, with 8 bases in between. The germline gives CDR1 MDHEN, CDR2 SYDVKM. The CDR3 region has the DNA TGTGCCAGCAGTTTAAGGCCGGACTACGAGCAGTACTTC. Its protein product is CASSLRPDYEQYF.

Notes on this clonotype: The CDR3 does not end in the conserved phenylalanine or tryptophan, so this is likely a read error. It is unclear where the CDR3 begins or ends on the DNA, so no DNA is shown, and the CDR3 is as TCRdb lists it. V and J are TRBV10-3 and TRBJ2-5; whether TRBD1, the table's D call, matches the DNA was not checked. Counting both end residues, the CDR3 totals 9 amino acids. Germline V gene lookup returns CDR1 ENHRY and CDR2 SYGVKD. The CDR3 reads CAIGDTANT.

This clonotype has a count of ten or more. This chain joins TRBV2 and TRBJ1-6, with a weak D call TRBD1 (6 bases). V lost 7 bases and J 3 bases, leaving 13 bases between the germline ends. Germline CDR1 is SNHLY and CDR2 is FYNNEI. The CDR3 covers 15 residues. The CDR3 DNA reads as TGTGCCAGCAAAAACAGGGAAAACTATAATTCACCCCTCCACTTT. It specifies CASKNRENYNSPLHF.

About this clonotype itself: At one end the junction does not follow the germline gene, possibly because of a read error. This chain joins TRBV10-3 and TRBJ2-3; 7 nucleotides align to TRBD2. Germline V gene lookup returns CDR1 ENHRY and CDR2 SYGVKD. The CDR3 has 14 residues. CDR3 loop: CASSASGGTDTQYF. CDR3 nucleotides: TGTGCCAGCAGTGCAAGCGGGGGCACAGATACGCAGTATTTT.

The chain has TRBV9 and TRBJ2-7; perhaps TRBD1 as D (5 bases). The assigned J gene may be wrong: the sequence end matches TRBJ2-1 better. The CDR3 loop spans 12 amino acids. Germline values: CDR1 SGDLS, CDR2 YYNGEE. CDR3 sequence: CASSEGDNEQFF. Written as DNA, the CDR3 is TGTGCCAGCAGTGAAGGGGACAATGAGCAGTTCTTC.

Concerning this clonotype itself: A much more abundant neighbour one base away suggests this may be a read error. V gene TRBV20-1 combines with J gene TRBJ2-6; TRBD1 might be the D (5 bases). The CDR3 runs to 17 residues. CDR1 DFQATT and CDR2 SNEGSKA come from the germline V gene (reference sequence). V lost 0 bases, J lost 0 bases, and 12 bases lay in between. CDR3 DNA: TGCAGTGCTAGAGAGTCTGGGGCGTCCTCTGGGGCCAACGTCCTGACTTTC. Translation: CSARESGASSGANVLTF.

The chain combines TRBV29-1 with TRBJ2-4; 8 bases agree with TRBD1. This CDR3 has 14 amino acids. Germline-derived CDR1 and CDR2 are SQVTM and ANQGSEA. The trim removed 6 bases at V and 0 bases at J, leaving 4 bases unmatched. The CDR3 sequence is CSVTGVSAKNIQYF. The CDR3 bases are TGCAGCGTGACAGGGGTGTCAGCCAAAAACATTCAGTACTTC.

Only a few counts were recorded for this clonotype. This chain connects TRBV25-1 to TRBJ2-3; D remains unclear. Germline V gene data show CDR1 as MGHDK and CDR2 as SYGVNS. CDR3 length: 12 amino acids. Between the trimmed V and J ends, which lost 5 bases and 6 bases, there was a span of 9 bases. The CDR3 DNA sequence: TGTGCCAGCAGTTACGCTTTGGATACGCAGTATTTT. Translated, it gives CASSYALDTQYF.

This clonotype was observed a few times. This chain uses TRBV20-1 with TRBJ2-7; D is undetermined. The ends were cut back, 1 base at V and 4 bases at J, with 5 bases in the middle. This CDR3 has 11 amino acids. Germline assignment: CDR1 DFQATT and CDR2 SNEGSKA (reference sequence). The CDR3 nucleotides are TGCAGTGCTAGAGGTCTTTACGAGCAGTACTTC. This sequence encodes CSARGLYEQYF.

This clonotype was seen only a few times. The V gene is TRBV7-6, the J gene TRBJ2-5; a weak D match, TRBD2 (6 bases). CDR1 is SGHVS and CDR2 is FNYEAQ in the germline V gene. Trimming removed 4 bases at V and 4 bases at J, with 16 bases between. CDR3 length: 15 residues. CDR3 in amino acids: CASSSPSRGGETQYF. CDR3 DNA: TGTGCCAGCAGCTCTCCAAGTCGGGGAGGAGAGACCCAGTACTTC.

This clonotype was picked up many times. The chain carries TRBV29-1 and TRBJ1-1; 10 bases line up with TRBD1. Germline V gene lookup returns CDR1 SQVTM and CDR2 ANQGSEA. After removal of 6 bases from V and 1 base from J, the junction contained 2 bases not matched to a gene. CDR3 length equals 13 residues. The CDR3 sequence is CSVWTGGNTEAFF. CDR3 nucleotides: TGCAGCGTATGGACAGGGGGGAACACTGAAGCTTTCTTT. Together with reference TRBV29-1 and TRBJ1-1, the CDR3 gives the full variable domain: SAVISQKPSRDICQRGTSLTIQCQVDSQVTMMFWYRQQPGQSLTLIATANQGSEATYESGFVIDKFPISRPNLTFSTLTVSNMSPEDSSIYLCSVWTGGNTEAFFGQGTRLTVV.

This clonotype was counted only a few times. The chain carries TRBV14 and TRBJ1-1; unclear D gene. V dropped 2 bases and J dropped 8 bases, with 12 bases sitting between them. The CDR3 runs 13 residues. The germline V gene has CDR1 SGHDN and CDR2 FVKESK. The CDR3 spells CASSQFKAVEAFF. The CDR3 DNA sequence: TGTGCCAGCAGCCAATTTAAGGCGGTAGAAGCTTTCTTT.

This clonotype was detected ten times or more. V and J are TRBV6-5 and TRBJ1-6, with 7 bases that match TRBD1. The CDR3 covers 13 residues. The V gene end was trimmed by 5 bases and the J gene end by 11 bases; junction bases not matched to a gene: 6. Germline values: CDR1 MNHEY, CDR2 SVGAGI. For the CDR3, the DNA is TGTGCCAGCAGTGCAACGACAGGGCCACCCCTCCACTTT. As protein: CASSATTGPPLHF.

The V and J genes are TRBV7-9 and TRBJ2-7; 9 positions match TRBD1. Trimming at V came to 5 bases and at J to 4 bases, leaving 12 bases not matched to a gene. This CDR3 has 16 amino acids. Per germline, CDR1 SEHNR and CDR2 FQNEAQ (reference sequence). CDR3 protein: CASSPLLQGAVYEQYF. CDR3 sequence (DNA): TGTGCCAGCAGCCCCCTTTTACAGGGGGCAGTTTACGAGCAGTACTTC. Drawing the rest from reference TRBV7-9 and TRBJ2-7, the complete variable domain is DTGVSQNPRHKITKRGQNVTFRCDPISEHNRLYWYRQTLGQGPEFLTYFQNEAQLEKSRLLSDRFSAERPKGSFSTLEIQRTEQGDSAMYLCASSPLLQGAVYEQYFGPGTRLTVT.

In its sample, this clonotype was seen many times. J is TRBJ1-2 and V is TRBV19, with D possibly matching TRBD1 (5 bases). The germline V gene encodes CDR1 LNHDA and CDR2 SQIVND (reference sequence). The CDR3 contains 12 residues. V was pared by 7 bases and J by 4 bases, with 10 bases between. Here the CDR3 reads CASTGHGYGYTF. The CDR3 DNA sequence: TGTGCCAGTACAGGGCATGGCTATGGCTACACCTTC.

CDR3 nucleotides: TGTGCCAGCAGTGGCTCGCGGGGGCAGGTAGATACGCAGTATTTT. Residues: CASSGSRGQVDTQYF. This chain joins TRBV2 and TRBJ2-3; D is perhaps TRBD2 (7 bases). Germline values: CDR1 SNHLY, CDR2 FYNNEI. This CDR3 spans 15 amino acids. V was shortened by 4 bases and J by 5 bases, with 16 bases between the two germline ends. The variable domain in full, with the rest retrieved from reference TRBV2 and TRBJ2-3, is EPEVTQTPSHQVTQMGQEVILRCVPISNHLYFYWYRQILGQKVEFLVSFYNNEISEKSEIFDDQFSVERPDGSNFTLKIRSTKLEDSAMYFCASSGSRGQVDTQYFGPGTRLTVL.